Listed below are T cell receptor beta chains from one sample, sequenced in a study of vaccination and CD4 T cells after COVID-19. Their antigens remain unidentified. Via MiXCR, TCRdb re-called the PCR reads, giving one row per CDR3 protein. The sample carries roughly 15,000 distinct CDR3 sequences, about 52% recorded once. The sample consisted of CD4+ T cells from blood, cultured in vitro, taken about 7 months after SARS-CoV-2 vaccination. These receptors were collected from a human donor who had recovered from COVID-19. CDR3s include the opening cysteine and the closing phenylalanine or tryptophan. Fields, in order: D gene, J gene, clone size, V gene, CDR3 DNA, CDR3 protein. D genes are given only for firm matches. Clone size is given for some rows only: seen once, a few or many times, or a class if the clone is expanded.

>NA|TRBJ2-7|NA|TRBV27
TGTGCCAGCTCCCCGCTAGTAACAGGGCTGAGCTCCTACGAGCAGTACTTC
CASSPLVTGLSSYEQYF
>NA|TRBJ1-1|few|TRBV20-1
TGCAGTGCTAGAGCCCCGGGCAGGGTGGACACTGAAGCTTTCTTT
CSARAPGRVDTEAFF
>NA|TRBJ1-2|NA|TRBV19
TGTGCCAGTAGTATAAAGGACTGGGGAGGTGGCTACACCTTC
CASSIKDWGGGYTF
>TRBD1|TRBJ1-1|NA|TRBV4-2
TGTGCCAGCAGCCAACCTAATCGACAGGGCCTGAACACTGAAGCTTTCTTT
CASSQPNRQGLNTEAFF
>NA|TRBJ2-3|NA|TRBV21-1
TGTGCCAGCAGCAAATTACCTATGAGGGACAGGGAATCAGATACGCAGTATTTT
CASSKLPMRDRESDTQYF
>NA|TRBJ1-5|few|TRBV20-1
TGCAGTGCTAAGACCCGAACGGGGTCTAGCAATCAGCCCCAGCATTTT
CSAKTRTGSSNQPQHF
>NA|TRBJ2-7|NA|TRBV20-1
TGCAGTGCTAGAACCCCTTCCGGGACGGAGGAGCAGTACTTC
CSARTPSGTEEQYF
>NA|TRBJ1-1|medium-sized|TRBV7-3
TGTGCCAGCAGCCTGGACGGCCTTGAAGCTTTCTTT
CASSLDGLEAFF
>NA|TRBJ2-1|NA|TRBV7-2
TGTGCCAGCAGCATTTCCTCCAGCTCCTACAATGAGCAGTTCTTC
CASSISSSSYNEQFF
>NA|TRBJ1-2|NA|TRBV5-6
TGTGCCAGCAGCCCAGGGGACTATGGCTACACCTTC
CASSPGDYGYTF
>TRBD1|TRBJ1-1|NA|TRBV5-1
TGCGCCAGCCTCCCGACAGGGGGCCCAAGTGAAGCTTTCTTT
CASLPTGGPSEAFF
>NA|TRBJ1-6|NA|TRBV2
TGTGCCAGCAGTGTTCGGACGGGTTCACCCCTCCACTTT
CASSVRTGSPLHF
>TRBD2|TRBJ2-5|NA|TRBV5-1
TGCGCCAGCAGCCTATGGACTAGCGGGGTTGAAGAGACCCAGTACTTC
CASSLWTSGVEETQYF
>NA|TRBJ2-5|NA|TRBV7-6
TGTGCTAGCAGCTTAGAATTCCGGGGCCAAGAGACCCAGTACTTC
CASSLEFRGQETQYF
>TRBD1|TRBJ1-1|NA|TRBV5-8
TGTGCCAGCAGCTTGTGGCAGGGGGCGCGGGATGAAGCTTTCTTT
CASSLWQGARDEAFF
>NA|TRBJ2-5|NA|TRBV7-9
TGTGCCAGCAGCGCCGGAGGGACCGACACACGGGGTTCTTTATGGACCCAGTACTTC
CASSAGGTDTRGSLWTQYF
>NA|TRBJ2-3|NA|TRBV7-2
TGTGCCAGCAGCTTAGCTAGCCCGGTCACAGATACGCAGTATTTT
CASSLASPVTDTQYF
>TRBD1|TRBJ2-7|few|TRBV20-1
TGCAGTGCCGGGCGCGGGACAGGGGGGTACGAGCAGTACTTC
CSAGRGTGGYEQYF
>TRBD1|TRBJ2-3|NA|TRBV7-6
TGTGCTAGCAGCTTCACAGGGGCAGATACGCAGTATTTT
CASSFTGADTQYF
>TRBD2|TRBJ2-3|NA|TRBV20-1
TGCAGTGCTAGGGGGCTAGCGGGAGGCACAGATACGCAGTATTTT
CSARGLAGGTDTQYF
>TRBD1|TRBJ1-1|NA|TRBV5-4
TGTGACCGGCCACAGGGGGCGAACACTGAAGCTTTCTTT
CDRPQGANTEAFF
>TRBD1|TRBJ1-1|few|TRBV11-1
TGTGCCAGCAGCCTCAACAGGGGCGGCACTGAAGCTTTCTTT
CASSLNRGGTEAFF
>TRBD1|TRBJ2-7|NA|TRBV24-1
TGTGCCACCAGTGATTTACAGGGGGTGCAGTACTTC
CATSDLQGVQYF
>NA|TRBJ1-1|NA|TRBV6-1
TGTGCCAGCAGAAGGACCGGGACTGAAGCTTTCTTT
CASRRTGTEAFF
>NA|TRBJ1-2|few|TRBV6-1
TGTGCCAGCAGAGCCACCACAAACTATGGCTACACCTTC
CASRATTNYGYTF
>NA|TRBJ2-3|NA|TRBV7-9
TGTGCCAGCAGCTTAGGCGGCTATCCAACAGATACGCAGTATTTT
CASSLGGYPTDTQYF
>NA|TRBJ1-2|NA|TRBV18
TGTGCTAGTGCCGAGGACCCGTACTATGGCTACACCTTC
CASAEDPYYGYTF
>NA|TRBJ1-6|few|TRBV7-9
TGTGCCAGCAGCTTTACCGCGGGGGACTCACCCCTCCACTTT
CASSFTAGDSPLHF
>NA|TRBJ2-1|NA|TRBV6-2/TRBV6-3
TGTGCCAGCAGTTACTGGGGGGTTCAAAATGAGCAGTTCTTC
CASSYWGVQNEQFF
>NA|TRBJ2-7|NA|TRBV21-1
TGTGCCAGCAGCAAATGGGGTTGCAGAGTCCGCCCCACCACCTACGAGCAGTACTTC
CASSKWGCRVRPTTYEQYF
>NA|TRBJ2-7|NA|TRBV11-2
TGTGCCAGCAGCTTAACCTACTGGGGGTACGAGCAGTACTTC
CASSLTYWGYEQYF
>TRBD1|TRBJ2-7|NA|TRBV7-2
TGTGCCAGCAGCTTAAGGACAGGGTACGAGCAGTACTTC
CASSLRTGYEQYF
>TRBD2|TRBJ2-1|few|TRBV24-1
TGTGCCACCAGTGATCCAACCTCTAGCGGGAGGGCCCTATCCTTC
CATSDPTSSGRALSF
>NA|TRBJ2-2|NA|TRBV7-3
TGTGCCAGCAGCTTAGCACAGAATACCGGGGAGCTGTTTTTT
CASSLAQNTGELFF
>NA|TRBJ2-7|NA|TRBV19
TGTGCCAGTAGTATAGATCGGGAATCAGAGCAGTACTTC
CASSIDRESEQYF
>TRBD2|TRBJ2-3|NA|TRBV6-1
TGTGCCAGCAGGGAAGGGACTAGCGGGAGCGCCACGCAGTATTTT
CASREGTSGSATQYF
>NA|TRBJ1-6|NA|TRBV6-1
TGTGCCACGCATGCCGGGACGGATTCACCCCTCCACTTT
CATHAGTDSPLHF
>NA|TRBJ2-3|NA|TRBV10-1
TGCGCCAGCAGTGAGTCGGGGCGGACTAGCACAGATACGCAGTATTTT
CASSESGRTSTDTQYF
>TRBD1|TRBJ2-5|NA|TRBV5-6
TGTGCCAGCAGCTTGTCCATCCGGGACAGGGCCCAAGAGACCCAGTACTTC
CASSLSIRDRAQETQYF